This T cell receptor (beta chain) was obtained from a study of CD4 T cells in relation to SARS-CoV-2 and coronaviruses. At the level of the study: TCR beta CDR3s were sequenced after 10-day antigen culture of PBMCs. Study results and caveats: No crossreactivity against non-spike viral proteins was tested here.

The repertoire was sequenced with immunoSEQ multiplex PCR; TCRdb's copy has only in-frame clones and lacks some. Of tens of thousands of clones listed, over 70% are singletons. Turning to this clone: Its antigen is as yet unknown.

V gave up 2 bases and J gave up 8 bases, with 13 bases separating them. The CDR3 runs 14 residues. CDR1 is SGHRS and CDR2 is YFSETQ in the germline V gene. Unexposed donor CD4+ T cells date from 2011-2018, before the COVID-19 pandemic. CD4+ T cells were isolated from the cells after around eleven days of culture. Half the medium was replaced with IL-2 medium on days 3 and 7. The receptor was isolated from a human donor in good health. V and J are TRBV5-1 and TRBJ1-4; a weak D match, TRBD1 (6 bases). Sample: CD4+ T cells from PBMCs, cultured in vitro. Here the CDR3 reads CASSFLQGGEKLFF. DNA for the CDR3: TGCGCCAGCAGCTTCTTACAGGGAGGGGAAAAACTGTTTTTT.